These T cell receptor beta chains were read from a single sample in a study of Graves' ophthalmopathy and Graves' hyperthyroidism. In TCRdb, the multiplex PCR reads were re-called with MiXCR into one record per CDR3 protein. The sample has hundreds of thousands of distinct CDR3 sequences, about two fifths seen once. Sample: peripheral blood. The source of these receptors is an adult man with Graves' ophthalmopathy. CDR3s include the opening cysteine and the closing phenylalanine or tryptophan.

>TRBJ2-7|TRBV20-1
CSAALAGGTSYEQYF
>TRBJ1-6|TRBV2
CASRGSGTGIHF
>TRBJ2-2|TRBV7-3
CASSTFPGELFF
>TRBJ2-5|TRBV10-2
CASSGRGAETQYF
>TRBJ2-2|TRBV2
CASSPGTGGTGELFF
>TRBJ1-2|TRBV11-2
CASSLHEISRSSNTF
>TRBJ2-5|TRBV30
CAWSVTETQYF
>TRBJ2-5|TRBV29-1
CSAGQHQETQYF
>TRBJ1-3|TRBV20-1
CSARASGNTIYF
>TRBJ2-7|TRBV6-6
CASSSLVGDYEQYF
>TRBJ1-3|TRBV25-1
CASVAQGPANTIYF
>TRBJ1-2|TRBV11-1
CASSVTTGANGYTF
>TRBJ2-5|TRBV30
CAWGRGAQETQYF
>TRBJ2-5|TRBV7-2
CASSRRDF
>TRBJ2-6|TRBV29-1
CSVMTGFSSGANVLTF
>TRBJ2-5|TRBV25-1
CASSLQNSPRGTQYF
>TRBJ1-4|TRBV5-1
CASSSTTGDYEKLFF
>TRBJ2-7|TRBV7-9
CASTSGEIYEQYF
>TRBJ1-6|TRBV5-5
CASSRRDIENSPLHF
>TRBJ1-3|TRBV10-2
CASSLDGMGSGNTIYF
>TRBJ1-1|TRBV4-3
CASSLGLSTEAFF
>TRBJ2-2|TRBV7-3
CASSLGVGGELFF
>TRBJ2-7|TRBV14
CASSQARGSYEQYF
>TRBJ2-1|TRBV2
CAAPRRGGNEQFF
>TRBJ1-5|TRBV19
CASSIRVEQPQHF
>TRBJ1-2|TRBV7-1
CASSSNLVDGYTF
>TRBJ1-1|TRBV19
CASSIVTMNTEAFF
>TRBJ1-2|TRBV7-8
CASSSTTQGLGYTF
>TRBJ2-7|TRBV5-5
CASSFELAAYYEQYF
>TRBJ2-7|TRBV20-1
CSAKPRAILFEQYF
>TRBJ1-1|TRBV5-4
CASSFPSQGMEENTEAFF
>TRBJ2-5|TRBV7-2
CASSLEPGVETQYF
>TRBJ2-5|TRBV7-3
CASSPGAGWETQYF
>TRBJ2-7|TRBV10-3
CAISESRWEGDEQYF
>TRBJ2-7|TRBV7-9
CASSSLYGYEQYF
>TRBJ2-7|TRBV29-1
CSVGQTTGSYEQYF
>TRBJ2-7|TRBV18
CASSPQGSEQYF
>TRBJ1-5|TRBV29-1
CSSRTQGGNQPQHF
>TRBJ1-5|TRBV3-1
CASSQGYSNQPQHF
>TRBJ2-3|TRBV2
CASSLPATDTQYF
>TRBJ1-1|TRBV5-4
CASSHVAGPNTEAFF
>TRBJ1-1|TRBV7-8
CASSSIRDGLNTEAFF
>TRBJ2-2|TRBV6-1
CASTRELNTGELFF
>TRBJ2-7|TRBV24-1
CASGQGLAYEQYF
>TRBJ1-1|TRBV20-1
CSARPGQGVNTEALF
>TRBJ2-7|TRBV29-1
CSGTVSGEQYF
>TRBJ2-5|TRBV7-9
CASTPGDHARETQYF
>TRBJ2-5|TRBV12-3/TRBV12-4
CASSAESGQETQYF
>TRBJ2-6|TRBV2
CASSAFRGAGANVLTF
>TRBJ2-2|TRBV5-6
CASSFLRDRINTGELFF
>TRBJ2-1|TRBV2
CASSDRNEQFF
>TRBJ2-7|TRBV6-6
CASSYLGTGRHEQYF
>TRBJ1-1|TRBV12-3/TRBV12-4
CASSPLDRTNTEAFF
>TRBJ1-3|TRBV5-1
CASSLGSASSGNTIYF
>TRBJ1-4|TRBV19
CASIRANEKLFF
>TRBJ1-5|TRBV12-3/TRBV12-4
CASSFVSQPQHF
>TRBJ2-7|TRBV19
CASSTGTWEQYF